The source of this T cell receptor (beta chain) is a study of shared clonotypes between healthy human individuals. Study findings and constraints: Collection of samples was limited to blood; tissue repertoires likely differ.

The table came from immunoSEQ multiplex PCR; TCRdb's copy has only in-frame clones and leaves some out. The sample contains over 400,000 clones, 70% to 80% of which appear only once. CDR1 SGHNT and CDR2 YYREEE come from the germline V gene (reference sequence). The V gene end was trimmed by 4 bases and the J gene end by 8 bases; junction bases not matched to a gene: 4. The CDR3 is 13 amino acids. For this clone: The antigen remains undetermined.

The clonotype originates from a middle-aged woman in good health. Some clones in this sample may be carry-over from other donors' samples. The V call is TRBV5-4, the J call TRBJ1-4, with 8 bases fitting TRBD1. Sequencing was done on a sample of PBMCs. CDR3 in DNA: TGTGCCAGCAGCAGGACAGGGACCGAAAAACTGTTTTTT. It is translated as CASSRTGTEKLFF.